Below, 8 T cell receptor beta chains from the same sample are listed, as sequenced in a study of T cell responses to AZD1222 COVID-19 vaccine. Measured with immunoSEQ multiplex PCR; TCRdb has only the in-frame clones, and not every one. Among some 100,000 clones listed, approximately 84% were seen once. The input for sequencing was peripheral blood, taken on day 0 of AZD1222 vaccination. These receptors were obtained from an adult in good health.

The chain uses TRBV30 and TRBJ1-2; 7 bases line up with TRBD1. Germline V gene data show CDR1 as GTSNPN and CDR2 as SVGIG (reference sequence). CDR3 length equals 12 residues. CDR3 sequence reads: CAKEQGESGYTF. The CDR3, as DNA: TGTGCGAAAGAGCAGGGGGAGAGTGGCTACACCTTC.

This rearrangement joins TRBV27 to TRBJ1-4; no clear D. V lost 3 bases, J lost 0 bases, and 8 bases lay in between. CDR1 MNHEY and CDR2 SMNVEV come from the germline V gene (reference sequence). This CDR3 contains 15 residues. The CDR3 protein is CASSLRTSTNEKLFF. The DNA of the CDR3 is TGTGCCAGCAGTTTGAGGACTTCAACTAATGAAAAACTGTTTTTT.

This clone turned up a few times. This chain joins TRBV30 and TRBJ1-6, with 9 bases fitting TRBD1. There are 15 residues in the CDR3. Unmatched junction bases numbered 6, after V lost 0 bases and J lost 9 bases. From germline, CDR1 is GTSNPN and CDR2 SVGIG (reference sequence). The CDR3 DNA is TGTGCCTGGAGTGTGGTCGGACAGGGGCGTTCACCCCTCCACTTT. Translation gives CAWSVVGQGRSPLHF. The full variable domain, rest sourced from reference TRBV30 and TRBJ1-6, is SQTIHQWPATLVQPVGSPLSLECTVEGTSNPNLYWYRQAAGRGLQLLFYSVGIGQISSEVPQNLSASRPQDRQFILSSKKLLLSDSGFYLCAWSVVGQGRSPLHFGNGTRLTVT.

The V gene is TRBV16, the J gene TRBJ2-4; 7 nucleotides agree with TRBD2. The CDR3 loop spans 16 amino acids. The J segment lost 3 bases and the V segment lost 4 bases, leaving 9 bases of the junction unmatched. The germline gives CDR1 KGHSY, CDR2 FQNENV. In DNA form, the CDR3 reads TGTGCCAGCAGCCCCAGTGGCGGGAGACACAAAAACATTCAGTACTTC. Translation gives CASSPSGGRHKNIQYF.

The CDR3 loop reads CASSQDLSGNQPQHF. The CDR3 bases are TGTGCCAGCAGCCAAGATCTTTCAGGCAATCAGCCCCAGCATTTT. The chain links TRBV3-1 (or the pseudogene TRBV3-2) to TRBJ1-5, with D unresolved. Trimming removed 0 bases at V and 2 bases at J, with 8 bases between. This CDR3 has 15 amino acids. Germline V lookup: CDR1 LGHDT, CDR2 YNNKEL (reference sequence).

This rearrangement joins TRBV5-8 to TRBJ2-7; D uncertain. Germline V gene sequence: CDR1 SGHTS, CDR2 YDEGEE. V shed 1 base and J shed 4 bases, with 6 bases lying between them. The CDR3 is 12 amino acids. The CDR3 sequence: CASSLTGYEQYF. CDR3 coding DNA: TGTGCCAGCAGCTTGACTGGGTACGAGCAGTACTTC. The variable domain in full, with the rest retrieved from reference TRBV5-8 and TRBJ2-7, is EAGVTQSPTHLIKTRGQQATLRCSPISGHTSVYWYQQALGLGLQFLLWYDEGEERNRGNFPPRFSGRQFPNYSSELNVNALELEDSALYLCASSLTGYEQYFGPGTRLTVT.

The table lists this clone with a few counts. The chain has TRBV19 and TRBJ2-1, with D tentatively TRBD2 (6 bases). Germline CDR1 and CDR2: LNHDA and SQIVND (reference sequence). CDR3 length equals 13 residues. Trimming removed 3 bases from V and 6 bases from J, with 9 bases in between. CDR3 residues: CASSIGGGNEQFF. For the CDR3, the DNA is TGTGCCAGTAGTATCGGGGGTGGCAATGAGCAGTTCTTC.

A single count supports this clone. The chain recombines TRBV6-4 with TRBJ2-1; D unresolved. The CDR3 is 13 amino acids. Deletions cut 0 bases from V and 8 bases from J, with 8 bases between. Germline CDR1 and CDR2: MRHNA and SNTAGT. In nucleotides, the CDR3 is TGTGCCAGCAGTGACTCAGAAGCGCATGAGCAGTTCTTC. Its translation is CASSDSEAHEQFF.